A selection of T cell receptor beta chains follows, all from one sample in a study. MiXCR was run by TCRdb on the RT-PCR reads, yielding one entry per CDR3 protein. The table includes about 700,000 distinct CDR3 sequences, 14% detected once. The material sequenced was memory CD4+ T cells from blood. The source is a female donor in good health, serving as a healthy control. CDR3s include the opening cysteine and the closing phenylalanine or tryptophan. D genes are given only for firm matches. Some rows have no size entry. The others give once, few or many, or a class for an expanded clone.

J gene: TRBJ2-1; V gene: TRBV27; clone size: few; D gene: -; CDR3 protein: CASSLSRGTWNEQFF; CDR3 DNA: TGTGCCAGCAGTTTATCGAGGGGGACCTGGAATGAGCAGTTCTTC
J gene: TRBJ2-7; V gene: TRBV12-3/TRBV12-4; clone size: -; D gene: -; CDR3 protein: CASSPRAELYEQYF; CDR3 DNA: TGTGCCAGCAGTCCTCGAGCGGAGCTCTACGAGCAGTACTTC
J gene: TRBJ1-2; V gene: TRBV7-8; clone size: many; D gene: -; CDR3 protein: CASSLQGTTYGYTF; CDR3 DNA: TGTGCCAGCAGCTTACAGGGCACAACCTATGGCTACACCTTC
J gene: TRBJ1-4; V gene: TRBV20-1; clone size: -; D gene: -; CDR3 protein: CSAPDATNEKLFF; CDR3 DNA: TGCAGTGCTCCAGATGCAACTAATGAAAAACTGTTTTTT
J gene: TRBJ2-6; V gene: TRBV7-2; clone size: few; D gene: TRBD1; CDR3 protein: CASSRTGAGANVLTF; CDR3 DNA: TGTGCCAGCAGCCGGACAGGAGCTGGGGCCAACGTCCTGACTTTC
J gene: TRBJ2-1; V gene: TRBV5-1; clone size: many; D gene: TRBD1; CDR3 protein: CASSLLGQGHYNEQFF; CDR3 DNA: TGCGCCAGCAGCTTACTGGGACAGGGGCATTACAATGAGCAGTTCTTC
J gene: TRBJ1-5; V gene: TRBV28; clone size: many; D gene: -; CDR3 protein: CASSLWGRNQPQHF; CDR3 DNA: TGTGCCAGCAGTTTATGGGGGCGCAATCAGCCCCAGCATTTT
J gene: TRBJ2-3; V gene: TRBV28; clone size: -; D gene: TRBD2; CDR3 protein: CASSIAGGQDTQYF; CDR3 DNA: TGTGCCAGCAGCATAGCGGGAGGCCAAGATACGCAGTATTTT
J gene: TRBJ2-7; V gene: TRBV7-2; clone size: -; D gene: -; CDR3 protein: CASSLGAQLSYEQYF; CDR3 DNA: TGTGCCAGCAGCTTGGGGGCTCAGCTGTCTTACGAGCAGTACTTC
J gene: TRBJ2-5; V gene: TRBV18; clone size: -; D gene: -; CDR3 protein: CASSPPNNQETQYF; CDR3 DNA: TGTGCCAGCTCACCACCGAATAACCAAGAGACCCAGTACTTC
J gene: TRBJ2-2; V gene: TRBV18; clone size: -; D gene: -; CDR3 protein: CASSPLAFGELFF; CDR3 DNA: TGTGCCAGCTCACCACTAGCGTTCGGGGAGCTGTTTTTT
J gene: TRBJ1-5; V gene: TRBV18; clone size: many; D gene: -; CDR3 protein: CASSPSMSGGNQPQHF; CDR3 DNA: TGTGCCAGCTCACCCAGTATGTCAGGGGGCAATCAGCCCCAGCATTTT
J gene: TRBJ1-5; V gene: TRBV5-5; clone size: many; D gene: -; CDR3 protein: CASSLAGGGSYNQPQHF; CDR3 DNA: TGTGCCAGCAGCTTGGCCGGGGGGGGCTCTTATAATCAGCCCCAGCATTTT
J gene: TRBJ1-1; V gene: TRBV28; clone size: -; D gene: -; CDR3 protein: CASSWGWGPEAFF; CDR3 DNA: TGTGCCAGCAGCTGGGGCTGGGGTCCTGAAGCTTTCTTT
J gene: TRBJ2-3; V gene: TRBV5-1; clone size: -; D gene: -; CDR3 protein: CASSIPTGTSTDTQYF; CDR3 DNA: TGCGCCAGCAGCATACCGACAGGGACTAGCACAGATACGCAGTATTTT
J gene: TRBJ2-4; V gene: TRBV6-2/TRBV6-3; clone size: few; D gene: -; CDR3 protein: CASNPSGYNIQYF; CDR3 DNA: TGTGCCAGCAATCCGTCAGGGTACAACATTCAGTACTTC
J gene: TRBJ1-1; V gene: TRBV5-1; clone size: few; D gene: -; CDR3 protein: CASNLLDKNTEAFF; CDR3 DNA: TGCGCCAGCAACTTGTTAGACAAGAACACTGAAGCTTTCTTT
J gene: TRBJ1-2; V gene: TRBV2; clone size: -; D gene: -; CDR3 protein: CASSAFLGRLNYGYTF; CDR3 DNA: TGTGCCAGCAGTGCGTTTTTGGGACGGCTAAACTATGGCTACACCTTC
J gene: TRBJ2-1; V gene: TRBV20-1; clone size: few; D gene: -; CDR3 protein: CSARNAGFYEQFF; CDR3 DNA: TGCAGTGCTAGAAACGCGGGGTTCTATGAGCAGTTCTTC
J gene: TRBJ1-6; V gene: TRBV7-2; clone size: few; D gene: -; CDR3 protein: CASSFDPDSPLHF; CDR3 DNA: TGTGCCAGCAGCTTCGACCCAGATTCACCCCTCCACTTT
J gene: TRBJ2-1; V gene: TRBV18; clone size: few; D gene: -; CDR3 protein: CASSSLPRGNEQFF; CDR3 DNA: TGTGCCAGCTCATCCCTGCCGAGGGGGAATGAGCAGTTCTTC
J gene: TRBJ2-5; V gene: TRBV4-3; clone size: many; D gene: -; CDR3 protein: CASSQGRGRMGETQYF; CDR3 DNA: TGCGCCAGCAGCCAAGGAAGGGGCCGAATGGGGGAGACCCAGTACTTC
J gene: TRBJ1-5; V gene: TRBV5-5; clone size: few; D gene: -; CDR3 protein: CASSTGTPRGPQHF; CDR3 DNA: TGTGCCAGCAGCACAGGGACCCCGAGAGGGCCCCAGCATTTT
J gene: TRBJ2-5; V gene: TRBV11-2; clone size: -; D gene: TRBD2; CDR3 protein: CASSGGLAGAQETQYF; CDR3 DNA: TGTGCCAGCAGCGGGGGACTAGCGGGTGCTCAAGAGACCCAGTACTTC
J gene: TRBJ1-5; V gene: TRBV11-2; clone size: -; D gene: -; CDR3 protein: CASSLLSGGNQPQHF; CDR3 DNA: TGTGCCAGCAGCTTATTGTCCGGGGGCAATCAGCCCCAGCATTTT
J gene: TRBJ1-1; V gene: TRBV20-1; clone size: many; D gene: -; CDR3 protein: CSARPAAGDAFF; CDR3 DNA: TGCAGTGCTAGACCGGCGGCAGGGGACGCTTTCTTT
J gene: TRBJ2-7; V gene: TRBV7-8; clone size: -; D gene: TRBD1; CDR3 protein: CASSVQPRGLGHEQYF; CDR3 DNA: TGTGCCAGCAGCGTCCAGCCCAGGGGGTTGGGGCACGAGCAGTACTTC
J gene: TRBJ2-1; V gene: TRBV7-3; clone size: few; D gene: -; CDR3 protein: CASSFQGTYNEQFF; CDR3 DNA: TGTGCCAGCAGCTTTCAGGGTACCTACAATGAGCAGTTCTTC
J gene: TRBJ1-1; V gene: TRBV10-3; clone size: many; D gene: -; CDR3 protein: CAISAGGETEAFF; CDR3 DNA: TGTGCCATCAGTGCCGGCGGAGAAACTGAAGCTTTCTTT
J gene: TRBJ2-1; V gene: TRBV7-3; clone size: -; D gene: -; CDR3 protein: CASSFGRYNEQFF; CDR3 DNA: TGTGCCAGCAGCTTCGGACGGTACAATGAGCAGTTCTTC
J gene: TRBJ1-2; V gene: TRBV7-2; clone size: many; D gene: TRBD1; CDR3 protein: CASSPDSDRGHGYTF; CDR3 DNA: TGTGCCAGCAGCCCTGACTCGGACAGGGGACATGGCTACACCTTC
J gene: TRBJ1-1; V gene: TRBV20-1; clone size: -; D gene: -; CDR3 protein: CSAHVDGTNTEAFF; CDR3 DNA: TGCAGTGCTCACGTGGACGGAACGAACACTGAAGCTTTCTTT
J gene: TRBJ2-5; V gene: TRBV5-1; clone size: many; D gene: TRBD1; CDR3 protein: CASSRDRVETQYF; CDR3 DNA: TGCGCCAGCAGTCGGGACAGGGTAGAGACCCAGTACTTC
J gene: TRBJ1-1; V gene: TRBV5-1; clone size: few; D gene: -; CDR3 protein: CASSSGVGANTEAFF; CDR3 DNA: TGCGCCAGCAGCTCTGGAGTGGGGGCGAACACTGAAGCTTTCTTT
J gene: TRBJ2-3; V gene: TRBV20-1; clone size: -; D gene: TRBD2; CDR3 protein: CSARSGTGLYSTDTQYF; CDR3 DNA: TGCAGTGCTAGGAGCGGGACTGGACTCTATTCCACAGATACGCAGTATTTT
J gene: TRBJ1-2; V gene: TRBV6-6; clone size: many; D gene: TRBD1; CDR3 protein: CASSYRDREGYTF; CDR3 DNA: TGTGCCAGCAGTTACAGGGACAGGGAAGGCTACACCTTC
J gene: TRBJ2-3; V gene: TRBV5-1; clone size: few; D gene: -; CDR3 protein: CASSFTGNEDTQYF; CDR3 DNA: TGCGCCAGCAGCTTTACAGGGAACGAAGATACGCAGTATTTT
J gene: TRBJ2-7; V gene: TRBV7-2; clone size: many; D gene: -; CDR3 protein: CASSSGVAGRYEQYF; CDR3 DNA: TGTGCCAGCAGCTCAGGGGTGGCTGGCAGGTACGAGCAGTACTTC
J gene: TRBJ2-6; V gene: TRBV6-5; clone size: many; D gene: -; CDR3 protein: CASASSAGANVLTF; CDR3 DNA: TGTGCCAGCGCCTCGTCTGCTGGGGCCAACGTCCTGACTTTC
J gene: TRBJ2-2; V gene: TRBV7-8; clone size: -; D gene: TRBD2; CDR3 protein: CASSLVGGGYTGELFF; CDR3 DNA: TGTGCCAGCAGCTTAGTTGGGGGAGGGTACACCGGGGAGCTGTTTTTT
J gene: TRBJ1-1; V gene: TRBV12-3/TRBV12-4; clone size: few; D gene: -; CDR3 protein: CASSDDRRAFF; CDR3 DNA: TGTGCCAGCAGTGACGACAGAAGAGCTTTCTTT
J gene: TRBJ2-1; V gene: TRBV5-1; clone size: many; D gene: TRBD2; CDR3 protein: CASSLRTSGGPLENEQFF; CDR3 DNA: TGCGCCAGCAGCTTGAGGACTAGCGGGGGGCCCCTCGAAAATGAGCAGTTCTTC
J gene: TRBJ2-1; V gene: TRBV18; clone size: many; D gene: -; CDR3 protein: CASSPKTGQPGNSHEQFF; CDR3 DNA: TGTGCCAGCTCACCGAAAACAGGACAGCCAGGAAATTCCCATGAGCAGTTCTTC
J gene: TRBJ2-5; V gene: TRBV7-6; clone size: many; D gene: TRBD2; CDR3 protein: CASSFGLAQQETQYF; CDR3 DNA: TGTGCCAGCAGCTTTGGACTAGCGCAACAAGAGACCCAGTACTTC
J gene: TRBJ1-1; V gene: TRBV28; clone size: few; D gene: -; CDR3 protein: CASPRADGPEAFF; CDR3 DNA: TGTGCCAGCCCGAGGGCGGACGGACCTGAAGCTTTCTTT
J gene: TRBJ2-7; V gene: TRBV5-1; clone size: -; D gene: -; CDR3 protein: CASSLMQEHEQYF; CDR3 DNA: TGCGCCAGCAGCTTGATGCAGGAGCACGAGCAGTACTTC
J gene: TRBJ1-1; V gene: TRBV12-3/TRBV12-4; clone size: few; D gene: -; CDR3 protein: CASKSRNTEAFF; CDR3 DNA: TGTGCCAGCAAGAGCAGGAACACTGAAGCTTTCTTT
J gene: TRBJ2-7; V gene: TRBV5-1; clone size: -; D gene: -; CDR3 protein: CASSLSTYSREQYF; CDR3 DNA: TGCGCCAGCAGCTTGAGTACGTATTCGCGCGAGCAGTACTTC
J gene: TRBJ2-5; V gene: TRBV2; clone size: -; D gene: -; CDR3 protein: CASREYQETQYF; CDR3 DNA: TGTGCCAGCAGGGAGTACCAAGAGACCCAGTACTTC
J gene: TRBJ1-1; V gene: TRBV13; clone size: -; D gene: -; CDR3 protein: CASSLGVITEAFF; CDR3 DNA: TGTGCCAGCAGCTTAGGGGTAATCACTGAAGCTTTCTTT
J gene: TRBJ2-6; V gene: TRBV6-5; clone size: many; D gene: -; CDR3 protein: CASSYEHTGSSGANVLTF; CDR3 DNA: TGTGCCAGCAGTTACGAACATACAGGAAGCTCTGGGGCCAACGTCCTGACTTTC
J gene: TRBJ1-5; V gene: TRBV7-6; clone size: few; D gene: -; CDR3 protein: CASSPLEGSNQPQHF; CDR3 DNA: TGTGCCAGCAGCCCGTTGGAGGGTAGCAATCAGCCCCAGCATTTT